This T cell receptor (beta chain) was captured by sequencing in a study of beta chain features in type 1 diabetes. This clone has more than one count but fewer than ten. Its antigen is still unknown. The sample holds other DNA sequences that translate to the same CDR3. General observations from the study: TCRB CDR3 length was moderately but significantly reduced in all four CD4+ subsets of Type 1 diabetes patients. Patients' naive, central memory and regulatory TCRB repertoires appeared more alike than those of healthy donors.

Investigators reverse transcribed all isolated RNA, so they sequenced expressed TCRB transcripts. Profiled with immunoSEQ multiplex PCR; TCRdb holds only in-frame clones, not every one. The table includes under 300,000 clones, around 22% detected once. V was pared by 1 base and J by 1 base, with 5 bases between. CDR1 and CDR2 from the germline V gene are LNHNV and YYDKDF (reference sequence). This CDR3 region has 13 residues. Sequencing was performed on naive CD4+ T cells from blood. The chain couples TRBV15 to TRBJ2-7; D ambiguous. The source is a woman in her thirties with type 1 diabetes. Here the CDR3 reads CATSRGASYEQYF. The CDR3 DNA is TGTGCCACCAGCAGAGGGGCGTCCTACGAGCAGTACTTC.